This TCR beta chain emerged from a study of vaccination and CD4 T cells after COVID-19. About the research overall: Two doses of either BNT162b2 or mRNA-1273 vaccine were given to participants. Cells were stimulated with overlapping spike peptides from SARS-CoV-2, HCoV-NL63, HCoV-OC43 and HCoV-229E.

This clonotype appeared once. The antigen remains undetermined. As the CDR3 is not closed by the conserved phenylalanine or tryptophan, this likely results from a read error. Treatment defined: approximately nine-day PBMC culture with coronavirus spike peptide pools or control peptides (ViraFEST assay). The Oncomine TCR Beta short-read assay was applied to DNA of cultured CD4+ T cells. Once CD4+ T cells had been cultured, genomic DNA was extracted from them. TCRdb reprocessed the PCR reads with MiXCR, giving one entry per CDR3 protein. The sample lists over 15,000 distinct CDR3 sequences, 53% seen once, with roughly 7% in the top ten. Broader study findings: Median numbers of SARS-CoV-2-reactive clonotypes increased from around 19 to 38 (not a significant change).

The germline V gene encodes CDR1 DFQATT and CDR2 SNEGSKA (reference sequence). The CDR3 runs 16 residues. The J segment lost 5 bases and the V segment lost 0 bases, leaving 10 bases of the junction unmatched. The sample here was CD4+ T cells from blood, cultured in vitro, taken before SARS-CoV-2 vaccination. The rearrangement joins TRBV20-1 to TRBJ2-5, with 9 bases fitting TRBD2. This receptor was identified in a human donor who had recovered from COVID-19. The CDR3 region is CSARDPSGTDGETQYY. The CDR3 DNA sequence: TGCAGTGCTAGAGACCCTAGCGGGACGGATGGTGAGACCCAGTACTAC.